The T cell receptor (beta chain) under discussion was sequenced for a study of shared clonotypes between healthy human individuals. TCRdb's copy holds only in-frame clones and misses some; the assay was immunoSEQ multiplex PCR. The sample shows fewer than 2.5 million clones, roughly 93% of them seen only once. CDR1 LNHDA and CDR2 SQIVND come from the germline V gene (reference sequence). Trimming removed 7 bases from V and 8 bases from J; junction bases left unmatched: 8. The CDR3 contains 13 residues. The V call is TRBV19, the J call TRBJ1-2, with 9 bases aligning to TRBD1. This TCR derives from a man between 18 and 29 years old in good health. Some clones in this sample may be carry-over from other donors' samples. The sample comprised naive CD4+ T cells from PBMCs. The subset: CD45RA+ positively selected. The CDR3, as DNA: TGTGCCAGTACCATAGGGGGACAGGGCGGCTACACCTTC. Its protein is CASTIGGQGGYTF.